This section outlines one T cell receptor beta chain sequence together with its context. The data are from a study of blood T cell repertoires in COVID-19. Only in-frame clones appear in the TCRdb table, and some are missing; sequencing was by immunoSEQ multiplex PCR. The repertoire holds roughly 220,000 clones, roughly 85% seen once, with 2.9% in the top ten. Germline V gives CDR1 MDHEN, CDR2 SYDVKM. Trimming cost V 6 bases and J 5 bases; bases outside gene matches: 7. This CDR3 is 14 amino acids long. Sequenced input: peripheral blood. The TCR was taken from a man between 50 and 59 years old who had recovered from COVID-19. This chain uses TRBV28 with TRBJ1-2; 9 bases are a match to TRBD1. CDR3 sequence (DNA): TGTGCCAGCAGCCGACTGACAGGGGGGTATGGCTACACCTTC. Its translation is CASSRLTGGYGYTF.